This T cell receptor (beta chain) was sequenced during a study of blood T cell repertoires in COVID-19. The protocol was immunoSEQ multiplex PCR, while the TCRdb copy is restricted to in-frame clones and leaves out a portion. The sample has some 98,000 clones; about 80% are singletons. V lost 4 bases and J lost 5, with 18 bases in between. Germline CDR1 reads SGHRS; CDR2 reads YFSETQ. CDR3 length: 15 amino acids. This clone appeared once. Specimen: peripheral blood. The J gene is TRBJ1-2, the V gene TRBV5-1; weak D call: TRBD1 (5 bases). The origin of this receptor is a man in his 70s with active or convalescent COVID-19. CDR3 sequence (DNA): TGCGCCAGCAGCCCTTACAGGACGGAGCGTTATGGCTACACCTTC. Its protein is CASSPYRTERYGYTF.